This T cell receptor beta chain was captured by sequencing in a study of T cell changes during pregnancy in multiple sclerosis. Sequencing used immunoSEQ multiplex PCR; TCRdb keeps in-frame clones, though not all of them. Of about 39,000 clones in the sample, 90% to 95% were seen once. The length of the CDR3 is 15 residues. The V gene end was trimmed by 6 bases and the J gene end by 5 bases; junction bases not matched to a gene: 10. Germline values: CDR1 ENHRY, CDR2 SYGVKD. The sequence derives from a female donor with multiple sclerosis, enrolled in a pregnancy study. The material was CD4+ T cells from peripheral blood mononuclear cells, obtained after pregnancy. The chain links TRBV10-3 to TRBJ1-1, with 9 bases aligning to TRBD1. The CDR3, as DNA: TGTGCCATCAGGTTACAGGGGGCAAGTGGGACTGAAGCTTTCTTT. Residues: CAIRLQGASGTEAFF.